The T cell receptor beta chain described here comes from a study of CD8+ T cells in alopecia areata. The CDR3 contains 14 residues. With 3 bases removed from V and 0 bases from J, the gap between germline ends came to 8 bases. Germline CDR1 LNHNV, CDR2 YYDKDF (reference sequence). Treatment given: oral pan-JAK inhibitor, 5-10 mg twice daily. TCR sequencing used cDNA made by reverse transcription of extracted RNA. TCRdb keeps only in-frame clones here, not all; method: immunoSEQ multiplex PCR. The sample carries about 210,000 clones, around two fifths recorded once. The origin of this receptor is a human donor with alopecia areata. The input for sequencing was CD4+ T cells sorted from blood, taken at roughly week 36, from a patient treated with tofacitinib. The rearrangement joins TRBV15 to TRBJ1-2; D might be TRBD1 (6 bases). For the CDR3, the DNA is TGTGCCACCAGCAGGGGGGCGTCTAACTATGGCTACACCTTC. Translated: CATSRGASNYGYTF.